The entry below describes one TCR beta chain. Its antigen is not identified. Sequenced by immunoSEQ multiplex PCR; TCRdb stores in-frame clones only, minus some. Seen here are a few hundred thousand clones, roughly 88% observed once, and the top ten hold over 0.7%. The CDR3 loop spans 17 amino acids. Per germline, CDR1 SGDLS and CDR2 YYNGEE. J was trimmed by 1 base and V by 0 bases; bases with no gene match: 5. This entry belongs to a study of cytomegalovirus exposure and HLA in healthy donors. Whole-study results and caveats: CMV antigen specificity was confirmed in vitro for three CMV-associated chains.

V and J are TRBV9 and TRBJ2-1; 9 positions match TRBD2. The clonotype comes from a woman younger than 35 in good health and CMV-seronegative. Material for sequencing was PBMCs. The CDR3 spells CASSVVATSGSYNEQFF. DNA for the CDR3: TGTGCCAGCAGCGTAGTTGCCACTAGCGGGTCCTACAATGAGCAGTTCTTC.